Listed below are T cell receptor beta chains from one sample, sequenced in a study of T cells in pancreatic ductal adenocarcinoma. Data came from immunoSEQ multiplex PCR; TCRdb stores just in-frame clones and leaves some out. The sample shows approximately 97,000 clones, 90% to 95% of them seen only once. Sequencing was carried out using PBMCs. Receptor source: a human donor with pancreatic ductal adenocarcinoma. Both conserved end residues are part of each CDR3. D genes are given only for firm matches.

DNA,CDR3,D,J,V
TGTGCCAGTAGACCGGAACAGGGCCGGGAGACCCAGTACTTC,CASRPEQGRETQYF,-,TRBJ2-5,TRBV19
TGCGCCAGCAGCTTAGTGGAGGCAGGATCTAATGGCTACACCTTC,CASSLVEAGSNGYTF,-,TRBJ1-2,TRBV5-1
TGTGCCAGCAGCTTGGGTGGGCGGGAGGGCCGTTTCAGAGAGACCCAGTACTTC,CASSLGGREGRFRETQYF,TRBD2,TRBJ2-5,TRBV13
TGTGCCTGGAGTCAGGGTAACTATGGCTACACCTTC,CAWSQGNYGYTF,-,TRBJ1-2,TRBV30
TGTGCCTGGAGCAAAGAGACCCAGTACTTC,CAWSKETQYF,-,TRBJ2-5,TRBV30
TGTGCCAGCAGTAGCCCGGGACTAACCCTCTACGAGCAGTACTTC,CASSSPGLTLYEQYF,TRBD2,TRBJ2-7,TRBV6-5
TGTGCCAGCAGTCTAGGCGGCAACACCGGGGAGCTGTTTTTT,CASSLGGNTGELFF,-,TRBJ2-2,TRBV7-3
TGTGCCAGCAGCTTAAATCAGGGGCAAGAGCAGTACTTC,CASSLNQGQEQYF,-,TRBJ2-7,TRBV7-3
TGTGCCAGCAGTTTATCGGGACTAGCTAGATGGGTCCAGTATTTT,CASSLSGLARWVQYF,TRBD2,TRBJ2-3,TRBV27
TGTGCCAGCAGTGACGGACTAGCTGCCAATACGCAGTATTTT,CASSDGLAANTQYF,TRBD2,TRBJ2-3,TRBV2